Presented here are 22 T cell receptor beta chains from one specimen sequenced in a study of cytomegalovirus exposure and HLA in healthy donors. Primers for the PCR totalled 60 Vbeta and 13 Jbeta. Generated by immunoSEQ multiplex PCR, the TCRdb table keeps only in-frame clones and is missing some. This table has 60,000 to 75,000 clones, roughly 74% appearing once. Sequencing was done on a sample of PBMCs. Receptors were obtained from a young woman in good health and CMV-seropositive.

CDR3 sequence reads: CACSRGRPYEQYF. For the CDR3, the DNA is TGTGCCTGCAGTAGGGGGCGCCCCTACGAGCAGTACTTC. The V gene is TRBV30, the J gene TRBJ2-7; TRBD1 aligns across 7 bases. J lost 2 bases, V lost 6 bases, and 7 bases had no gene match. Germline V CDR1 and CDR2: GTSNPN, SVGIG (reference sequence). The CDR3 is 13 amino acids.

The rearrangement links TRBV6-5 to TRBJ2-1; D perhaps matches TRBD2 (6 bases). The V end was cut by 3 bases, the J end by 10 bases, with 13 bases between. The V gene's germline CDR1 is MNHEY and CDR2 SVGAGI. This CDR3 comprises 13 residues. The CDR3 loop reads CASSYGMAGEQFF. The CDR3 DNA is TGTGCCAGCAGTTATGGGATGGCGGGGGAGCAGTTCTTC.

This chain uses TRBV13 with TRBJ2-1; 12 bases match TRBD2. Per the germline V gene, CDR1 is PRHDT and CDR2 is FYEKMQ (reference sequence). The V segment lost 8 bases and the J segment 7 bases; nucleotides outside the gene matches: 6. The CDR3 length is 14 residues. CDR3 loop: CASHPSGRANEQFF. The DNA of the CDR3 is TGTGCCAGCCATCCTAGCGGGAGGGCGAATGAGCAGTTCTTC.

CDR3 in DNA: TGTGCCAGCAGCTCCAGAGGGACTAGCAAGTACGAGCAGTACTTC. It translates to CASSSRGTSKYEQYF. The chain couples TRBV6-5 to TRBJ2-7; 9 positions match TRBD2. The CDR3 consists of 15 residues. Germline CDR1 MNHEY, CDR2 SVGAGI. The V gene end was trimmed by 6 bases and the J gene end by 4 bases; junction bases not matched to a gene: 10.

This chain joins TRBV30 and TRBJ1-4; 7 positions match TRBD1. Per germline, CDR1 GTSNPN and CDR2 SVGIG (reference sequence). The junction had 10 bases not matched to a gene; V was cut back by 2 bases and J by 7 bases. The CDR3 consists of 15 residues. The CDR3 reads CAWSTYRGRSEKLFF. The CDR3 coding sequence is TGTGCCTGGAGTACATACAGGGGCCGAAGTGAAAAACTGTTTTTT.

For the CDR3, the DNA is TGTGCCAGCAGCGTTTCCACCGGGACAGGGCAAGAGACCCAGTACTTC. Its protein product is CASSVSTGTGQETQYF. The V and J genes are TRBV2 and TRBJ2-5; 9 bases are shared with TRBD1. This CDR3 contains 16 residues. Germline V CDR1 and CDR2: SNHLY, FYNNEI. Trimming at V came to 6 bases and at J to 2 bases, leaving 10 bases not matched to a gene.

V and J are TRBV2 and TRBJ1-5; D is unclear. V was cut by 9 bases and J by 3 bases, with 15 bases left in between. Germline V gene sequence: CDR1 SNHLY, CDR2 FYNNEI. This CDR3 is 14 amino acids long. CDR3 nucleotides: TGTGCCAGTTGGTCAGGACTGTACAATCAGCCCCAGCATTTT. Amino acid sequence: CASWSGLYNQPQHF.

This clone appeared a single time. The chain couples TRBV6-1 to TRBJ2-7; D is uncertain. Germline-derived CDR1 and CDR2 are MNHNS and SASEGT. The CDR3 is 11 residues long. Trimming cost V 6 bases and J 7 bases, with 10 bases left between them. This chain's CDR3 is CASSGAREQYF. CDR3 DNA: TGTGCCAGCAGCGGAGCGCGGGAGCAGTACTTC.

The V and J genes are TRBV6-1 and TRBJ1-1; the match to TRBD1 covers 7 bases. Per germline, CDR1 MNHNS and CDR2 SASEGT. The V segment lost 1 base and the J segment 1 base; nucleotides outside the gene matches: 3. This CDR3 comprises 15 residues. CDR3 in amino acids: CASSEGAGGNTEAFF. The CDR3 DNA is TGTGCCAGCAGTGAAGGGGCAGGGGGGAACACTGAAGCTTTCTTT.

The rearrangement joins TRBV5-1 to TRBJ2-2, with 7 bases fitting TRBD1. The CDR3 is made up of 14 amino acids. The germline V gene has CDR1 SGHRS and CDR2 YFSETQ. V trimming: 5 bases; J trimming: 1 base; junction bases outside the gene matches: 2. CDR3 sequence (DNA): TGCGCCAGCAGGACAGGGATGAACACCGGGGAGCTGTTTTTT. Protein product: CASRTGMNTGELFF.

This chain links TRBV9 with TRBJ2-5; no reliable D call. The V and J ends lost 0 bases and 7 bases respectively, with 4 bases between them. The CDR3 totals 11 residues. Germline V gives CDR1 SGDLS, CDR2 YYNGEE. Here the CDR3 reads CASSVAGTQYF. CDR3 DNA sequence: TGTGCCAGCAGCGTAGCGGGGACCCAGTACTTC. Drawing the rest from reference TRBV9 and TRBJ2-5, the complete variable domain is DSGVTQTPKHLITATGQRVTLRCSPRSGDLSVYWYQQSLDQGLQFLIQYYNGEERAKGNILERFSAQQFPDLHSELNLSSLELGDSALYFCASSVAGTQYFGPGTRLLVL.

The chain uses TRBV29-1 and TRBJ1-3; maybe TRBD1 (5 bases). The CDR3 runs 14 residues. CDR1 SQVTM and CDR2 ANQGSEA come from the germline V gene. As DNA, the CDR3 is TGCCCGTTCAAGAACAGGCTCTCTGGAAACACCATATATTTT. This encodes CPFKNRLSGNTIYF.

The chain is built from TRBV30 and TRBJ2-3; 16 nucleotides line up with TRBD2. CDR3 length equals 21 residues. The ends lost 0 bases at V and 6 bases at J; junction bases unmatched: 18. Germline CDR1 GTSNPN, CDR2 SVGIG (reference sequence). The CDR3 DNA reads TGTGCCTGGAGTGTACGGGGACTGGGACTAGCGGGAGGGCCGGTTAAGGATACGCAGTATTTT. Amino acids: CAWSVRGLGLAGGPVKDTQYF.

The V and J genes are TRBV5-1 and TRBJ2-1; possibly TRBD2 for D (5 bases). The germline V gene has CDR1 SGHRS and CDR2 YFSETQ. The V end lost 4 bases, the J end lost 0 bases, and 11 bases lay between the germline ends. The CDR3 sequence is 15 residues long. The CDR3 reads CASSESGSSYNEQFF. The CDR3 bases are TGCGCCAGCAGCGAGAGCGGAAGCTCCTACAATGAGCAGTTCTTC.

The CDR3 sequence is CASSQRSGGSGSTDTQYF. CDR3 nucleotides: TGTGCCAGCAGCCAACGCTCGGGGGGTAGCGGGAGCACAGATACGCAGTATTTT. The chain combines TRBV4-2 with TRBJ2-3, with TRBD2 identical over 7 bases. The CDR3 totals 18 residues. Trimming cost V 2 bases and J 0 bases; bases outside gene matches: 11. The V gene's germline CDR1 is LGHNA and CDR2 YNFKEQ.

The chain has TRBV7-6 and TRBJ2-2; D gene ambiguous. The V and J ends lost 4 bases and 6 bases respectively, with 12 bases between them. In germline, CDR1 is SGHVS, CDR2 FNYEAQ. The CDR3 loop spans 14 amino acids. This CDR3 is CASSSVGVAGELFF. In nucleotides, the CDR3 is TGTGCCAGCAGCTCTGTCGGAGTGGCCGGGGAGCTGTTTTTT.

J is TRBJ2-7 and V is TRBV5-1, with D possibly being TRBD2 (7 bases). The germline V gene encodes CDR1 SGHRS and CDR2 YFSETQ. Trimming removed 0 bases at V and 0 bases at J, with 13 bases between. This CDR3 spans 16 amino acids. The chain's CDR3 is CASSLGRGRNSYEQYF. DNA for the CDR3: TGCGCCAGCAGCTTGGGGCGGGGGCGTAACTCCTACGAGCAGTACTTC.

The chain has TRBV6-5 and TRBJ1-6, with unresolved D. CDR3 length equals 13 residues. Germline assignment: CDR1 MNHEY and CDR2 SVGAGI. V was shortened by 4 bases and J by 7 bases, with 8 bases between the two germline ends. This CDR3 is CASSLITNSPLHF. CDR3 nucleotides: TGTGCCAGCAGTTTGATCACAAATTCACCCCTCCACTTT.

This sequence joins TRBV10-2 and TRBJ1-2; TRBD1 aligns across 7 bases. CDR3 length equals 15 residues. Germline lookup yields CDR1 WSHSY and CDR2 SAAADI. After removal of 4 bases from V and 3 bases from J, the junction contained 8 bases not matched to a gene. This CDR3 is CASSAPGTAYYGYTF. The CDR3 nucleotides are TGCGCCAGCAGTGCACCCGGGACAGCGTACTATGGCTACACCTTC.

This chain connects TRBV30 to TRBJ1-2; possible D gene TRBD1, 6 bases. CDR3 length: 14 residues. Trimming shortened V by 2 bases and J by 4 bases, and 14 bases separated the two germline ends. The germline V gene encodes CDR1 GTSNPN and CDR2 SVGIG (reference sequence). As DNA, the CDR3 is TGTGCCTGGAGTACGGACAGCCTTTCCTATGGCTACACCTTC. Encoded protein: CAWSTDSLSYGYTF.

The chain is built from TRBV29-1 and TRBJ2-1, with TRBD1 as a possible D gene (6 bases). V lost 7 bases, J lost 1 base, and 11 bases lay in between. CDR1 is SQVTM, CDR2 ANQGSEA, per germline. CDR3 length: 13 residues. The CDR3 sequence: CSGHRESYNEQFF. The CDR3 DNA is TGCAGCGGTCACAGGGAATCCTACAATGAGCAGTTCTTC.

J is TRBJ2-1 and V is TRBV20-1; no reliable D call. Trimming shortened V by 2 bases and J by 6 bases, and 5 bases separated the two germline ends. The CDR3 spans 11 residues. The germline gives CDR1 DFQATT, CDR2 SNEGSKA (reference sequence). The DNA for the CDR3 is TGCAGTGCTAGAAGAGTCAATGAGCAGTTCTTC. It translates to CSARRVNEQFF.